Described below is a single T cell receptor (beta chain) sequence and its context. What it binds is unknown. The data belong to a study of T cell responses to AZD1222 COVID-19 vaccine. Germline loops: CDR1 SEHNR, CDR2 FQNEAQ (reference sequence). V was shortened by 4 bases and J by 13 bases, with 11 bases between the two germline ends. The CDR3 runs 11 residues. Samples with a second dose at about 4 or about 12 weeks were pooled together. The protocol was immunoSEQ multiplex PCR, while the TCRdb copy is restricted to in-frame clones and leaves out a portion. The sample consists of 80,000 to 90,000 clones, 85% to 90% of them appearing once. Study-wide results and caveats: Vaccination with two AZD1222 doses was followed by a rise in Spike-specific TCR breadth and depth. Clonal diversity may have been underestimated, and the donors were mostly white British, with more females than males. Targeting of unmutated variant regions was reportedly seen in nearly half of spike-specific TCRs.

Sequencing was performed on peripheral blood, taken 28 days after the second AZD1222 dose. This receptor was taken from an adult who received the AZD1222 COVID-19 vaccine. The chain recombines TRBV7-9 with TRBJ2-1; D ambiguous. The CDR3 DNA reads as TGTGCCAGCAGCTCGGCGCGGATCCAGTTCTTC. Translating gives CASSSARIQFF.